The 8 T cell receptor beta chains listed next were all sequenced from one sample in a study of cytomegalovirus exposure and HLA in healthy donors. The table came from immunoSEQ multiplex PCR; TCRdb's copy has only in-frame clones and leaves some out. The sample records about 150,000 clones, roughly 89% being singletons. Sequenced sample: PBMCs. The source is a woman between 18 and 29 years old in good health and CMV-seropositive.

The CDR3: CASSLVNLGTGGYTEAFF. Here the CDR3 DNA reads TGCGCCAGCAGCTTGGTTAATCTAGGGACAGGGGGTTATACTGAAGCTTTCTTT. The J gene is TRBJ1-1, the V gene TRBV5-1, with TRBD1 identical over 11 bases. Germline V gene sequence: CDR1 SGHRS, CDR2 YFSETQ. The CDR3 totals 18 residues. J gave up 5 bases and V 0 bases, and 12 bases lay outside the gene matches.

The chain couples TRBV2 to TRBJ1-2; maybe TRBD1 (5 bases). Germline V CDR1 and CDR2: SNHLY, FYNNEI. The CDR3 is made up of 15 amino acids. The V and J ends lost 6 bases and 8 bases respectively, with 22 bases between them. CDR3 nucleotides: TGTGCCAGCAGGGTAGACAGACAGCCCCCCTGGGGCTACACCTTC. Translating it yields CASRVDRQPPWGYTF. The entire variable domain, with the rest obtained from reference TRBV2 and TRBJ1-2, is as follows: EPEVTQTPSHQVTQMGQEVILRCVPISNHLYFYWYRQILGQKVEFLVSFYNNEISEKSEIFDDQFSVERPDGSNFTLKIRSTKLEDSAMYFCASRVDRQPPWGYTFGSGTRLTVV.

V gene TRBV10-3 combines with J gene TRBJ1-4, with 7 bases identical to TRBD1. CDR1 ENHRY and CDR2 SYGVKD come from the germline V gene. J gave up 2 bases and V 6 bases, and 18 bases lay outside the gene matches. The CDR3 has 19 residues. The CDR3: CAISHQMIGGAYTNEKLFF. For the CDR3, the DNA is TGTGCCATCAGCCATCAGATGATAGGGGGCGCATACACTAATGAAAAACTGTTTTTT.

V is TRBV7-9 and J is TRBJ1-5; 7 bases line up with TRBD1. Germline V CDR1 and CDR2: SEHNR, FQNEAQ (reference sequence). CDR3 length equals 15 residues. V shed 5 bases and J 0 bases; nucleotides not matched to a gene: 4. CDR3 amino acids: CASSPGGNSNQPQHF. DNA for the CDR3: TGTGCCAGCAGCCCAGGGGGGAATAGCAATCAGCCCCAGCATTTT.

This clone has a single count. The rearrangement links TRBV9 to TRBJ1-3; D gene uncertain. The CDR3 totals 16 residues. Germline CDR1 and CDR2: SGDLS and YYNGEE. V lost 0 bases, J lost 0 bases, and 10 bases lay in between. In DNA, the CDR3 is TGTGCCAGCAGCGTAGCTCTGGGGAGCTCTGGAAACACCATATATTTT. Residues: CASSVALGSSGNTIYF.

V and J are TRBV5-1 and TRBJ2-1; no reliable D call. Germline V gene lookup returns CDR1 SGHRS and CDR2 YFSETQ. Trimming took 0 bases from V and 3 from J, leaving 10 bases between them. The CDR3 consists of 15 residues. In DNA, the CDR3 is TGCGCCAGCAGCTTGGGAGACTCCAGCTACAATGAGCAGTTCTTC. Translation: CASSLGDSSYNEQFF. The whole variable domain, remainder taken from reference TRBV5-1 and TRBJ2-1, is KAGVTQTPRYLIKTRGQQVTLSCSPISGHRSVSWYQQTPGQGLQFLFEYFSETQRNKGNFPGRFSGRQFSNSRSEMNVSTLELGDSALYLCASSLGDSSYNEQFFGPGTRLTVL.

The chain links TRBV14 to TRBJ2-7; TRBD1 agrees at 9 bases. Germline V gene sequence: CDR1 SGHDN, CDR2 FVKESK. This CDR3 has 16 amino acids. V shed 2 bases and J 3 bases; nucleotides not matched to a gene: 8. Written as DNA, the CDR3 is TGTGCCAGCAGCCAACACAGGGGGCGGAAGAGCTACGAGCAGTACTTC. It is translated as CASSQHRGRKSYEQYF. The complete variable domain, with remaining parts taken from reference TRBV14 and TRBJ2-7, reads EAGVTQFPSHSVIEKGQTVTLRCDPISGHDNLYWYRRVMGKEIKFLLHFVKESKQDESGMPNNRFLAERTGGTYSTLKVQPAELEDSGVYFCASSQHRGRKSYEQYFGPGTRLTVT.

The rearrangement joins TRBV5-1 to TRBJ2-2; D is perhaps TRBD2 (6 bases). Trimming shortened V by 4 bases and J by 7 bases, and 14 bases separated the two germline ends. The CDR3 runs to 14 residues. Germline values: CDR1 SGHRS, CDR2 YFSETQ. CDR3 amino acids: CASSPTSLHGELFF. The CDR3 bases are TGCGCCAGCAGCCCGACTAGTTTACACGGGGAGCTGTTTTTT.